This T cell receptor (beta chain) stems from a study of blood T cell repertoires in COVID-19 (dated by TCRdb to between 2020 and 2021). As for the study more broadly: Samples from collaborators originated in the United States, Italy and Spain and spanned both the acute and convalescent phases of COVID-19. The material from the prospective study consisted of cDNA or gDNA derived from T cells, B-cell-depleted T cells, or PBMCs. A freely available public database, intended as a resource for researchers studying the immune response to SARS-CoV-2, is where the repertoires were released. The samples were drawn from the first 160 participants of the ongoing ImmuneRACE study and from 1,254 subjects provided by 6 global collaborators. Where available, HLA class I and class II types were taken from metadata supplied by the sample provider and were not determined by assay-based typing. Subjects who had been exposed to COVID-19, were actively infected with it, or had recovered from it provided the deeply sampled blood TCRbeta repertoires that made up the dataset. Sample metadata almost always included a de-identified subject ID, COVID-19 status, age in years and sex.

TCRbeta CDR3 regions were amplified from genomic DNA by means of the immunoSEQ Assay, a bias-controlled multiplex PCR. The published analysis was carried out like this. The number of nucleated cells in each sample was estimated by amplification of reference gene primers within the assay. To quantify the absolute abundance of each unique TCRbeta CDR3 rearrangement, sequence reads were collapsed and filtered. For each sample, productive Simpson clonality was calculated as the square root of Simpson's diversity index over productive rearrangements. TCRdb retrieved this table from immuneACCESS and kept in-frame rearrangements only. Not all clones are present; in checked studies, unresolved V genes account for under half, and no reason is known for the remainder. Clonal size and the V and J genes are those of that table, whereas D and trimming came from the DNA. In all, the sample holds roughly 190,000 clones, and approximately 87% of those were seen once. About a tenth of the sample rests with the top ten.

One collaborating source in Seattle enrolled patients during active infection and followed them longitudinally through the course of disease. Each collaborating institution followed its own protocols to collect whole blood in K2EDTA tubes. Collaborator samples were shipped for TCRbeta analysis as frozen whole blood, isolated PBMCs, or DNA extracted from either sample type. Regarding this clone: No antigen is known for it. It has no much larger one-base neighbor in the sample; base qualities were not kept.

Beyond this particular receptor, the publication reports: How much clinical and demographic metadata was included differed by source and by participant, and the metadata was provided uncurated.

V and J lose 2 bases and 12 bases, and a span of 23 bases separates them. The CDR3 runs 16 residues from the cysteine to the phenylalanine. The sequence is cut down to CDR3 DNA, 48 bases in frame from base 1. The germline V gene encodes CDR1 SGHDN and CDR2 FVKESK. This TCR was recovered from a woman aged 55-70 years with COVID-19, enrolled during active disease. Recombination linked TRBV14 to TRBJ2-1; TRBD2 is a weak D gene call, 6 bases matching. Sequencing used peripheral blood. The CDR3 has the sequence CASSQLWGGGPPGQFF. The nucleotides are TGTGCCAGCAGCCAATTATGGGGTGGAGGGCCCCCGGGGCAGTTCTTC.